The rows below give T cell receptor beta chains drawn from one sample of a study of radiotherapy plus CTLA-4 blockade in lung cancer. Some clones are missing from TCRdb's copy, which holds only in-frame ones; the method was immunoSEQ multiplex PCR. The sample lists tens of thousands of clones, 65% to 75% occurring once. The source was peripheral blood, collected from a patient treated with radiotherapy plus ipilimumab. These receptors all come from a human donor with non-small cell lung cancer who had stable disease on radiotherapy plus ipilimumab. CDR3s include the opening cysteine and the closing phenylalanine or tryptophan. Each record gives: J gene, D gene, V gene, clone size, CDR3 protein, CDR3 DNA. A D gene is named only where the DNA matches it firmly. Size values are once, few and many counts, or a class for expanded clones, and some rows have none.

>TRBJ2-1|TRBD1|TRBV2|.
CASSELGTGTAYNEQFF
TGTGCCAGCAGTGAACTAGGGACAGGCACAGCCTACAATGAGCAGTTCTTC
>TRBJ1-4|.|TRBV6-6|.
CASSYPQGGGEKLFF
TGTGCCAGCAGTTACCCACAGGGTGGTGGTGAAAAACTGTTTTTT
>TRBJ2-7|.|TRBV18|.
CASSPPNQVYEQYF
TGTGCCAGCTCACCACCAAACCAGGTGTACGAGCAGTACTTC
>TRBJ1-4|TRBD1|TRBV27|few
CASRGTGSSTNEKLFF
TGTGCCAGCAGAGGGACAGGCTCCTCAACTAATGAAAAACTGTTTTTT
>TRBJ2-2|TRBD1|TRBV15|.
CATSSPGTGYTGELFF
TGTGCCACCAGCAGTCCCGGGACAGGATACACCGGGGAGCTGTTTTTT
>TRBJ2-7|.|TRBV6-1|.
CASSGGDAYEQYF
TGTGCCAGCAGTGGAGGAGATGCCTACGAGCAGTACTTC
>TRBJ2-5|TRBD2|TRBV7-2|once
CASSVSGTSGGTPYF
TGTGCCAGCAGCGTCTCCGGGACTAGCGGGGGGACTCCGTACTTC
>TRBJ1-6|TRBD1|TRBV4-1|.
CASRLTGTDSSYNSPLHF
TGCGCCAGCAGACTAACCGGGACAGATAGCTCCTATAATTCACCCCTCCACTTT
>TRBJ1-4|.|TRBV7-9|.
CASSLRAGATNEKLFF
TGTGCCAGCAGCCTCAGGGCTGGTGCGACTAATGAAAAACTGTTTTTT
>TRBJ1-5|.|TRBV7-9|.
CASSLVIGAGNQPQHF
TGTGCCAGCAGCTTAGTTATTGGCGCAGGGAATCAGCCCCAGCATTTT
>TRBJ2-2|.|TRBV11-2|.
CASSGLQGRELFF
TGTGCCAGCAGCGGATTGCAGGGGCGGGAGCTGTTTTTT
>TRBJ2-7|TRBD1|TRBV6-1|.
CASSRDRVYEQYF
TGTGCCAGCAGCCGGGACAGGGTCTACGAGCAGTACTTC
>TRBJ1-3|.|TRBV28|.
CASEWRNTIYF
TGTGCCAGCGAATGGCGAAACACCATATATTTT
>TRBJ1-2|.|TRBV14|few
CASSHSTAIYGYTF
TGTGCCAGCAGCCACTCGACAGCGATCTATGGCTACACCTTC
>TRBJ2-5|.|TRBV10-1|.
CASSESTAQETQYF
TGCGCCAGCAGTGAGTCTACAGCCCAAGAGACCCAGTACTTC
>TRBJ2-3|TRBD1|TRBV11-2|.
CASSFSGGPTDTQYF
TGTGCCAGCAGCTTTTCAGGGGGCCCCACAGATACGCAGTATTTT
>TRBJ2-1|.|TRBV5-1|.
CASSLYQGQRNEQFF
TGCGCCAGCAGCTTGTACCAGGGGCAGCGGAATGAGCAGTTCTTC
>TRBJ2-3|.|TRBV29-1|.
CSVRDVPGGTDTQYF
TGCAGCGTTCGGGACGTCCCGGGGGGCACAGATACGCAGTATTTT
>TRBJ1-2|TRBD1|TRBV2|.
CASSLQGVSFYGYTF
TGTGCCAGCAGTTTACAGGGGGTTAGTTTCTATGGCTACACCTTC
>TRBJ1-1|TRBD1|TRBV2|few
CASSAGQVNTEAFF
TGTGCCAGCAGTGCGGGACAGGTAAACACTGAAGCTTTCTTT
>TRBJ1-5|TRBD1|TRBV4-3|few
CASSPGQGPNQPQHF
TGCGCCAGCAGCCCGGGACAGGGGCCAAATCAGCCCCAGCATTTT
>TRBJ1-1|.|TRBV7-2|.
CASSFAVNTEAFF
TGTGCCAGCAGCTTTGCGGTGAACACTGAAGCTTTCTTT
>TRBJ2-1|.|TRBV5-1|.
CASSFQANSYNEQFF
TGCGCCAGCAGCTTCCAAGCTAACTCCTACAATGAGCAGTTCTTC
>TRBJ1-1|.|TRBV7-9|.
CASSLAGRANTEAFF
TGTGCCAGCAGCTTAGCGGGCAGGGCGAACACTGAAGCTTTCTTT
>TRBJ1-1|TRBD1|TRBV6-6|.
CASSLRQGATFTEAFF
TGTGCCAGCAGCCTAAGACAGGGGGCTACGTTTACTGAAGCTTTCTTT
>TRBJ1-2|TRBD1|TRBV6-4|.
CASSADRGSGYTF
TGTGCCAGCAGCGCTGACAGGGGGTCTGGCTACACCTTC
>TRBJ2-3|.|TRBV29-1|.
CSAPGVGDTQYF
TGCAGCGCCCCGGGGGTGGGAGATACGCAGTATTTT
>TRBJ1-1|TRBD1|TRBV6-5|.
CASRAGQARTEAFF
TGTGCCAGCAGAGCGGGACAGGCCCGAACCGAAGCTTTCTTT
>TRBJ1-4|.|TRBV2|.
CASSPIRAGEKLFF
TGTGCCAGCAGCCCCATCCGGGCGGGTGAAAAACTGTTTTTT
>TRBJ1-5|.|TRBV21-1|.
CASSKAIRRQRNQPQHF
TGTGCCAGCAGCAAAGCGATCCGCAGACAGCGCAATCAGCCCCAGCATTTT
>TRBJ2-7|.|TRBV2|.
CASSEGRYSYEQYF
TGTGCCAGCAGTGAGGGGAGATACTCCTACGAGCAGTACTTC
>TRBJ2-5|.|TRBV9|.
CASSRSPRETQYF
TGTGCCAGCAGCCGGTCCCCACGGGAGACCCAGTACTTC
>TRBJ1-1|.|TRBV9|.
CASSVAPDMNTEAFF
TGTGCCAGCAGCGTAGCTCCAGACATGAACACTGAAGCTTTCTTT
>TRBJ1-2|TRBD1|TRBV19|.
CASRHRGIYGYTF
TGTGCCAGCCGCCACAGGGGGATCTATGGCTACACCTTC
>TRBJ2-2|TRBD2|TRBV4-3|.
CASSPRLAGNTGELFF
TGCGCCAGCAGCCCGCGACTAGCGGGGAACACCGGGGAGCTGTTTTTT
>TRBJ1-5|TRBD1|TRBV6-6|.
CASRGGQVNQPQHF
TGTGCCAGCAGGGGAGGACAGGTCAATCAGCCCCAGCATTTT
>TRBJ1-1|.|TRBV6-1|.
CASSAGFGTEAFF
TGTGCCAGCAGCGCAGGGTTCGGCACTGAAGCTTTCTTT
>TRBJ2-4|.|TRBV4-2|.
CASSREWGDPRGNIQYF
TGTGCCAGCAGCCGGGAGTGGGGGGACCCCCGAGGGAACATTCAGTACTTC
>TRBJ1-2|.|TRBV6-6|.
CASSLQEGYYGYTF
TGTGCCAGCAGCTTACAGGAGGGTTACTATGGCTACACCTTC
>TRBJ1-1|.|TRBV9|.
CASSPGGTAHEAFF
TGTGCCAGCAGCCCGGGAGGAACCGCCCATGAAGCTTTCTTT
>TRBJ1-6|.|TRBV30|.
CAWRPGGGRATEVSPLHF
TGTGCCTGGAGGCCCGGTGGAGGGAGGGCCACGGAGGTTTCACCCCTCCACTTT
>TRBJ2-2|.|TRBV29-1|many
CSTRVEDRNTGELFF
TGCAGCACGAGAGTTGAGGACAGGAACACCGGGGAGCTGTTTTTT
>TRBJ2-3|TRBD2|TRBV29-1|.
CSAIGEGGADTQYF
TGCAGCGCCATCGGGGAGGGTGGCGCAGATACGCAGTATTTT
>TRBJ1-2|.|TRBV21-1|.
CASSKNGGQGARGYTF
TGTGCCAGCAGCAAAAACGGGGGACAGGGGGCACGGGGCTACACCTTC
>TRBJ1-5|.|TRBV5-6|large
CASSTGRGQPQHF
TGTGCCAGCAGCACAGGGAGGGGACAGCCCCAGCATTTT
>TRBJ1-2|TRBD1|TRBV5-6|few
CASSSDRALAYYGYTF
TGTGCCAGCAGCTCAGACAGGGCTCTGGCATACTATGGCTACACCTTC
>TRBJ2-3|.|TRBV5-5|few
CASSPNARGTDTQYF
TGTGCCAGCAGCCCAAACGCGCGAGGCACAGATACGCAGTATTTT
>TRBJ2-2|.|TRBV5-1|.
CASESGPETGNTGELFF
TGCGCCAGCGAATCGGGCCCGGAGACAGGGAACACCGGGGAGCTGTTTTTT
>TRBJ2-7|.|TRBV29-1|.
CSVGIQSSYEQYF
TGCAGCGTTGGTATACAGTCCTCCTACGAGCAGTACTTC
>TRBJ1-2|.|TRBV6-6|.
CASSYSQDNYGYTF
TGTGCCAGCAGTTACTCACAGGATAACTATGGCTACACCTTC
>TRBJ1-2|.|TRBV14|.
CASSQDQQGARGYTF
TGTGCCAGCAGCCAAGATCAGCAAGGGGCGCGAGGCTACACCTTC
>TRBJ1-1|TRBD1|TRBV11-3|.
CASSSQGRLDTEAFF
TGTGCCAGCAGTTCACAGGGGCGGTTAGACACTGAAGCTTTCTTT
>TRBJ1-2|.|TRBV21-1|.
CASSKRDSYGYTF
TGTGCCAGCAGCAAAAGGGACAGTTATGGCTACACCTTC